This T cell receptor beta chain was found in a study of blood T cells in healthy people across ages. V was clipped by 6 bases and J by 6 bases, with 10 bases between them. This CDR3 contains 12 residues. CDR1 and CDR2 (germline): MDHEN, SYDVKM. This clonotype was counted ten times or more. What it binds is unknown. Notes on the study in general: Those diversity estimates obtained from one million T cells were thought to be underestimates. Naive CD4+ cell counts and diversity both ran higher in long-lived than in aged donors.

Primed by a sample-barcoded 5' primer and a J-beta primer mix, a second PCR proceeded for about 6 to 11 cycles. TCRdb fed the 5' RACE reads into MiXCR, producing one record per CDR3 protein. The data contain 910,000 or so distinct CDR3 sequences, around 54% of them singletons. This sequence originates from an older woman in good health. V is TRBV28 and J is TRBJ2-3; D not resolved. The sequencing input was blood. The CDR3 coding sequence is TGTGCCAGCAGCCTTCTTGAGGATACGCAGTATTTT. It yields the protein CASSLLEDTQYF.